Below are 17 T cell receptor beta chains sequenced from a single sample in a study of blood T cell repertoires in COVID-19. Sequenced by immunoSEQ multiplex PCR; TCRdb stores in-frame clones only, minus some. Altogether 190,000 or so clones are present, 80% to 90% being singletons, with the ten largest covering 0.8% to 1%. The sample consisted of peripheral blood. The receptors were sampled from a woman younger than 35 who had recovered from COVID-19.

The rearrangement links TRBV28 to TRBJ1-1; 9 bases are shared with TRBD1. The CDR3 is 14 residues long. V lost 6 bases, J lost 5 bases, and 7 bases stayed unmatched. From germline, CDR1 is MDHEN and CDR2 SYDVKM. CDR3 loop: CASSSDRGRTEAFF. The CDR3 region has the DNA TGTGCCAGCAGCTCGGACAGGGGTAGAACTGAAGCTTTCTTT.

This clone was picked up one time. V is TRBV29-1 and J is TRBJ2-5; weak D call: TRBD2 (6 bases). Trimming pared 6 bases from V and 4 bases from J, leaving 12 bases between. The CDR3 contains 12 residues. CDR1 is SQVTM and CDR2 is ANQGSEA in the germline V gene. Here the CDR3 DNA reads TGCAGCGTGTACGGGGGAGGAGAGACCCAGTACTTC. Translation: CSVYGGGETQYF.

The V gene is TRBV6-1, the J gene TRBJ1-5, with D possibly TRBD1 on 5 matching bases. This CDR3 contains 15 residues. Trimming removed 1 base at V and 6 bases at J, with 13 bases between. Germline V gene data show CDR1 as MNHNS and CDR2 as SASEGT. The CDR3 here is CASSEGRGRAQPQHF. DNA for the CDR3: TGTGCCAGCAGTGAAGGGAGGGGCAGGGCTCAGCCCCAGCATTTT.

The genes are TRBV4-3 and TRBJ1-6; D is unclear. The CDR3 sequence is 17 residues long. The ends were cut back, 1 base at V and 3 bases at J, with 13 bases in the middle. Germline V gene lookup returns CDR1 LGHNA and CDR2 YSLEER. The CDR3 region has the DNA TGCGCCAGCAGCCAAGCTGAGGGATGGGGCTATAATTCACCCCTCCACTTT. This sequence encodes CASSQAEGWGYNSPLHF.

This chain links TRBV5-6 with TRBJ2-1, with 9 bases that match TRBD2. CDR1 and CDR2 (germline): SGHDT, YYEEEE. Trimming cost V 6 bases and J 0 bases; bases outside gene matches: 13. This CDR3 has 18 residues. CDR3 nucleotides: TGTGCCAGCACCTGGGGGCTAGCGGGACTTAGCTCCTACAATGAGCAGTTCTTC. This translates into CASTWGLAGLSSYNEQFF.

This rearrangement joins TRBV19 to TRBJ2-1; D is undetermined. V gave up 8 bases and J gave up 6 bases, with 17 bases separating them. In germline, CDR1 is LNHDA, CDR2 SQIVND (reference sequence). The length of the CDR3 is 14 residues. For the CDR3, the DNA is TGTGCCAGTTGTCGACGTTGGAGTCTCAATGAGCAGTTCTTC. Translation gives CASCRRWSLNEQFF.

This chain connects TRBV29-1 to TRBJ2-1; TRBD2 matches 10 bases. The CDR3 has 15 amino acids. CDR1 is SQVTM and CDR2 is ANQGSEA in the germline V gene. V trimming: 7 bases; J trimming: 8 bases; junction bases outside the gene matches: 14. The CDR3 loop reads CSAASGRGWSDEQFF. The CDR3 nucleotides read TGCAGCGCAGCTAGCGGGAGAGGGTGGAGCGATGAGCAGTTCTTC.

This clone was seen at least ten times. This chain joins TRBV6-1 and TRBJ1-6; 7 nucleotides align to TRBD1. This CDR3 is built from 16 residues. V gave up 3 bases and J gave up 10 bases; unmatched junction bases: 12. From germline, CDR1 is MNHNS and CDR2 SASEGT. The CDR3: CASSDQKTGKGSPLHF. The CDR3 nucleotides are TGTGCCAGCAGTGACCAGAAGACAGGGAAAGGATCACCCCTCCACTTT.

The CDR3: CASSRDRGITEAFF. The DNA of the CDR3 is TGTGCCAGCTCACGGGACAGGGGTATCACTGAAGCTTTCTTT. The V gene is TRBV18, the J gene TRBJ1-1; 10 bases are shared with TRBD1. J was trimmed by 4 bases and V by 4 bases; bases with no gene match: 3. Germline V gene sequence: CDR1 KGHSH, CDR2 LQKENI. The length of the CDR3 is 14 residues.

The rearrangement links TRBV7-9 to TRBJ2-3, with 8 bases aligning to TRBD1. The CDR3 has 16 amino acids. The junction had 10 bases not matched to a gene; V was cut back by 5 bases and J by 3 bases. Germline-derived CDR1 and CDR2 are SEHNR and FQNEAQ (reference sequence). This chain's CDR3 is CASSKKDRVITDTQYF. The DNA for the CDR3 is TGTGCCAGCAGCAAGAAGGACAGGGTTATTACAGATACGCAGTATTTT.

This chain joins TRBV5-1 and TRBJ2-7; TRBD2 might be the D (6 bases). The CDR3 has 14 amino acids. The germline gives CDR1 SGHRS, CDR2 YFSETQ. The V end was cut by 0 bases, the J end by 6 bases, with 13 bases between. The CDR3 bases are TGCGCCAGCAGCTTGGCGGGGGTTTCTGGCGAGCAGTACTTC. Protein product: CASSLAGVSGEQYF.

The V gene is TRBV12-3 or TRBV12-4, the J gene TRBJ1-1, with D perhaps TRBD1 (5 bases). Trimming removed 5 bases from V and 1 base from J, with 8 bases in between. CDR3 size: 13 residues. CDR3 DNA sequence: TGTGCCAGCAGTGTTACAGGGAACACTGAAGCTTTCTTT. This translates into CASSVTGNTEAFF.

The J gene is TRBJ2-7, the V gene TRBV6-1; D remains ambiguous. Trimming stripped 3 bases from V and 2 bases from J, with 5 bases between. Germline V gene data show CDR1 as MNHNS and CDR2 as SASEGT. CDR3 length: 12 residues. CDR3 nucleotide sequence: TGTGCCAGCAGTGAGGCAACCTACGAGCAGTACGTC. This sequence encodes CASSEATYEQYV.

The gene calls are TRBV2 and TRBJ2-4; D gene unclear. Looked up from germline, CDR1 is SNHLY and CDR2 is FYNNEI. The CDR3 has 11 residues. With 6 bases removed from V and 6 bases from J, the gap between germline ends came to 6 bases. The CDR3: CASSARNIQYF. The CDR3, as DNA: TGTGCCAGCAGCGCTAGAAACATTCAGTACTTC. The entire variable domain, with the rest obtained from reference TRBV2 and TRBJ2-4, is as follows: EPEVTQTPSHQVTQMGQEVILRCVPISNHLYFYWYRQILGQKVEFLVSFYNNEISEKSEIFDDQFSVERPDGSNFTLKIRSTKLEDSAMYFCASSARNIQYFGAGTRLSVL.

The rearrangement uses TRBV13 and TRBJ2-7; 11 bases fit TRBD2. CDR3 length equals 16 residues. Germline values: CDR1 PRHDT, CDR2 FYEKMQ (reference sequence). V lost 3 bases, J lost 2 bases, and 6 bases stayed unmatched. The CDR3 DNA follows: TGTGCCAGCAGCTTCCTAGCGGGAGGAGGAACCTACGAGCAGTACGTC. Translating gives CASSFLAGGGTYEQYV.

This clone has a single count. The CDR3 DNA sequence: TGTGCCAGCAGCTTAGAAGGACAGGGGCGTAACTATGGCTACACCTTC. Amino acid sequence: CASSLEGQGRNYGYTF. V is TRBV11-1 and J is TRBJ1-2, with TRBD1 matching over 9 bases. The CDR3 extends over 16 amino acids. The germline V gene encodes CDR1 SGHAT and CDR2 FQDESV (reference sequence). The ends lost 1 base at V and 1 base at J; junction bases unmatched: 4.

The CDR3 DNA reads TGTGCCAGCAGTTACTCAAGGCGGGTGGACTATGGCTACACCTTC. Encoded protein: CASSYSRRVDYGYTF. This rearrangement joins TRBV6-5 to TRBJ1-2; no definite D call. V was pared by 0 bases and J by 3 bases, with 11 bases between. Per the germline V gene, CDR1 is MNHEY and CDR2 is SVGAGI. The CDR3 sequence is 15 residues long.